Each of the 2 T cell receptor beta chains below was sequenced from the same sample in a study of technical replicates of blood from a handful of donors. Only in-frame clones appear in the TCRdb table, and some are missing; sequencing was by immunoSEQ multiplex PCR. In the table there are about 97,000 clones, roughly 96% of which are singletons. Sequenced: T cells isolated from PBMCs. The receptors here all came from a human donor in good health.

The rearrangement links TRBV13 to TRBJ2-7; 7 bases match TRBD1. The ends lost 5 bases at V and 2 bases at J; junction bases unmatched: 9. Germline CDR1 PRHDT, CDR2 FYEKMQ (reference sequence). The CDR3 is 15 residues long. The CDR3: CASSISRDRTYEQYF. CDR3 DNA: TGTGCCAGCAGCATCTCACGGGACAGAACCTACGAGCAGTACTTC.

The V call is TRBV5-1, the J call TRBJ1-2, with TRBD1 identical over 7 bases. The CDR3 spans 15 residues. The ends lost 0 bases at V and 8 bases at J; junction bases unmatched: 10. Germline V gene data show CDR1 as SGHRS and CDR2 as YFSETQ. The CDR3 loop is CASSLVTGETSGYTF. The CDR3 DNA reads as TGCGCCAGCAGCTTGGTCACAGGGGAGACAAGCGGCTACACCTTC.